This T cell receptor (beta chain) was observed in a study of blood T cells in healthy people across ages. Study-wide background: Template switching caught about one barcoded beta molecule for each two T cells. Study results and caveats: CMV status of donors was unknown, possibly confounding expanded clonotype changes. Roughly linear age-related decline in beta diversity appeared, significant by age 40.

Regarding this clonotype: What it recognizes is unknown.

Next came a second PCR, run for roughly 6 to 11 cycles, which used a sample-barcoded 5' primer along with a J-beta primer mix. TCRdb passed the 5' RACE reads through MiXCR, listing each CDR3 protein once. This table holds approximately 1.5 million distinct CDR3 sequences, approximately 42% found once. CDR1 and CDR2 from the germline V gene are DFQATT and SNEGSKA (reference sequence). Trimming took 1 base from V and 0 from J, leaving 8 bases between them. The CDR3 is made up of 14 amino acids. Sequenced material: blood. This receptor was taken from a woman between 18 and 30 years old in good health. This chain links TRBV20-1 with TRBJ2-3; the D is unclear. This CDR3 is CSARVGESTDTQYF. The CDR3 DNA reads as TGCAGTGCTAGAGTTGGAGAGAGCACAGATACGCAGTATTTT.